This T cell receptor beta chain derives from a study of sequential checkpoint blockade in melanoma (dated by TCRdb to about 2019). Background on the whole study: Patients were randomized 1:1 to first-line nivolumab followed by ipilimumab (arm A) or ipilimumab followed by nivolumab (arm B). Maintenance nivolumab came after each of the two trial sequences.

CDR1 MNHNY and CDR2 SVGAGI were looked up in the germline V gene (reference sequence). The junction shows trimming of 2 bases on V and 9 bases on J, and the gene matches do not reach 5 bases of it. The CDR3 measures 14 amino acids from cysteine to phenylalanine. Only CDR3 DNA remains: 42 bases, in frame from the first base. TCRbeta CDR3 regions were immunosequenced from genomic DNA with the immunoSEQ Assay. Genomic DNA was amplified by bias-controlled multiplex PCR before high-throughput sequencing. Processing in the source paper ran as follows. To quantify the absolute abundance of each unique TCRbeta CDR3 region, the sequences were collapsed and filtered. Clonality, defined as 1 minus Pielou's evenness, was calculated using only productive rearrangements. A previously published method was used to identify clones whose frequencies were significantly greater in on-treatment samples than in baseline samples. What TCRdb holds here is the immuneACCESS table cut down to in-frame rearrangements. Part of the clones is not present; checked against another copy, under half of the missing clones reflect an unresolved V gene, and the others are unexplained. The V and J calls and the clone size are those of that table, but D and trimming were determined from the DNA. In all, the sample holds about 21,000 clones, and roughly 80% of those were seen once. The ten largest clones take up 10% of the sample.

This clone showed up just once. The antigen it binds to is not known. Per-base qualities were not stored, and no clone one base away is much larger. The sample's treatment or condition label, in plain terms: randomized to nivolumab then ipilimumab (arm A) or the reverse (arm B). Prior DNA-damaging chemotherapy had not been received by any trial patient. A FACS Aria II flow cytometer was used to sort live CD3+CD8+ cells that were negative for CD19 and CD56 from thawed PBMCs. Samples were obtained from patients with melanoma enrolled in CheckMate 064, a randomized, open-label phase II trial of sequential checkpoint blockade. Peripheral blood mononuclear cells were collected by leukapheresis, purified using Ficoll-Paque, and frozen in human serum containing approximately 9.4% DMSO. Immediately after sorting, the purity of the sorted blood CD3+CD8+ cells was confirmed to be >98%, and DNA was then extracted.

On the study overall, not on this receptor specifically: Larger, independent patient cohorts are needed to validate the response-prediction model that combines TCR metrics and mutation burden.

This chain joins TRBV6-6 to TRBJ2-1, and 9 junctional nucleotides match TRBD1. The sequencing here drew on CD8+ T cells sorted from blood (inferred from file names), taken from a patient given nivolumab and ipilimumab in sequence. This clonotype originated in a human donor with melanoma. Here is the DNA: TGTGCCAGCAGTTACGTGGACAGGGGAATTGAGCAGTTCTTC. Translated, this gives CASSYVDRGIEQFF.